Presented here are 10 T cell receptor beta chains from one specimen sequenced in a study of blood T cell repertoires in COVID-19. Assay used: immunoSEQ multiplex PCR; TCRdb lists only in-frame clones, some missing. The table shows about 180,000 clones, with 84% occurring only once. Sequencing was carried out using peripheral blood. The receptors were gathered from a human donor in a cohort sampled during active COVID-19.

This chain uses TRBV9 with TRBJ2-1; D is possibly TRBD2 (6 bases). The CDR3 length is 14 residues. Germline CDR1 reads SGDLS; CDR2 reads YYNGEE. V was clipped by 2 bases and J by 5 bases, with 11 bases between them. The CDR3 reads CASSVSGVNNEQFF. The CDR3 nucleotides read TGTGCCAGCAGCGTTTCGGGGGTTAACAATGAGCAGTTCTTC.

This rearrangement joins TRBV20-1 to TRBJ2-3, with TRBD1 as a possible D gene (5 bases). The CDR3 length is 16 residues. Germline-derived CDR1 and CDR2 are DFQATT and SNEGSKA (reference sequence). V was cut by 3 bases and J by 3 bases, with 19 bases left in between. In DNA, the CDR3 is TGCAGTGCTAGTGACGGTGGGGCTAGTACTACAGATACGCAGTATTTT. Translated: CSASDGGASTTDTQYF.

This clone turned up a few times. The chain is built from TRBV10-2 and TRBJ2-6; D unresolved. Deletions cut 0 bases from V and 0 bases from J, with 6 bases between. Germline CDR1 reads WSHSY; CDR2 reads SAAADI. This CDR3 is built from 16 residues. For the CDR3, the DNA is TGCGCCAGCAGTGAGTCGAGGATCTCTGGGGCCAACGTCCTGACTTTC. Translated, it gives CASSESRISGANVLTF.

This clone was seen a handful of times. V is TRBV29-1 and J is TRBJ1-2, with TRBD1 matching over 9 bases. The CDR3 is 14 residues long. V trimming: 6 bases; J trimming: 6 bases; junction bases outside the gene matches: 11. The germline gives CDR1 SQVTM, CDR2 ANQGSEA. In nucleotides, the CDR3 is TGCAGCGTGGACCGGGACAGGGCTGGGAATGGCTACACCTTC. Its protein product is CSVDRDRAGNGYTF.

The rearrangement uses TRBV7-6 and TRBJ1-1, with 9 bases matching TRBD1. The CDR3 is made up of 14 amino acids. Trimming removed 5 bases from V and 1 base from J; junction bases left unmatched: 2. The V gene's germline CDR1 is SGHVS and CDR2 FNYEAQ. CDR3 coding DNA: TGTGCCAGCAGCCAGGACAGGGGGAACACTGAAGCTTTCTTT. It codes for CASSQDRGNTEAFF.

This chain connects TRBV5-1 to TRBJ2-5; D not certain. V shed 0 bases and J shed 1 base, with 7 bases lying between them. From germline, CDR1 is SGHRS and CDR2 YFSETQ. CDR3 size: 14 residues. CDR3 loop: CASSLASSQETQYF. In nucleotides, the CDR3 is TGCGCCAGCAGCTTGGCGAGCTCCCAAGAGACCCAGTACTTC.

There are a few counts of this clone. The J gene is TRBJ2-7, the V gene TRBV27; the D gene is possibly TRBD2 (7 bases). The CDR3 sequence is 12 residues long. Germline CDR1 reads MNHEY; CDR2 reads SMNVEV (reference sequence). Deletions cut 6 bases from V and 4 bases from J, with 10 bases between. The CDR3 protein is CASRGGAYEQYF. In DNA form, the CDR3 reads TGTGCCAGCAGAGGGGGGGCGTACGAGCAGTACTTC.

The J gene is TRBJ1-2, the V gene TRBV11-1, with a possible D match to TRBD1 (6 bases). With 5 bases removed from V and 0 bases from J, the gap between germline ends came to 13 bases. CDR1 SGHAT and CDR2 FQDESV come from the germline V gene (reference sequence). There are 15 residues in the CDR3. The CDR3 spells CASSRLGGTNYGYTF. In DNA, the CDR3 is TGTGCCAGCAGCCGTCTAGGGGGAACTAACTATGGCTACACCTTC.

The CDR3 nucleotides read TGTGCCAGCAGTGATCCGGACAGCCGACCCCAAGAGACCCAGTACTTC. Its protein is CASSDPDSRPQETQYF. V is TRBV6-1 and J is TRBJ2-5; a possible D gene is TRBD1 (6 bases). This CDR3 is 16 amino acids long. V was shortened by 3 bases and J by 1 base, with 15 bases between the two germline ends. Germline V gene data show CDR1 as MNHNS and CDR2 as SASEGT.

The J gene is TRBJ2-5, the V gene TRBV19, with 10 bases lining up with TRBD1. Germline trimming cut 7 bases from V and 3 bases from J; bases unmatched to any gene: 14. This CDR3 is 17 amino acids long. Germline CDR1 reads LNHDA; CDR2 reads SQIVND (reference sequence). Here the CDR3 reads CASTQSGPGTGEETQYF. CDR3 sequence (DNA): TGTGCCAGTACCCAATCGGGTCCCGGGACAGGGGAAGAGACCCAGTACTTC.